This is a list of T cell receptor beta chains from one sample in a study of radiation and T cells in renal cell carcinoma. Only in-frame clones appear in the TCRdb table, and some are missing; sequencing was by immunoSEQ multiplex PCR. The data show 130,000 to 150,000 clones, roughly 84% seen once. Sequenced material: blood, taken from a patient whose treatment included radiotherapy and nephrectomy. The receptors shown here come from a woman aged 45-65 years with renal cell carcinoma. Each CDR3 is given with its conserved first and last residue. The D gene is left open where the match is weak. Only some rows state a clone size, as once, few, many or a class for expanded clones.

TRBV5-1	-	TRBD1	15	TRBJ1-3	CASSFTGDTGNTIYF	TGCGCCAGCAGCTTCACAGGGGATACTGGAAACACCATATATTTT
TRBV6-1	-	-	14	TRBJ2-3	CASRLQGSTDTQYF	TGTGCCAGCAGACTCCAAGGTAGCACAGATACGCAGTATTTT
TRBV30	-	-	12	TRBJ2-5	CAWSTGGETQYF	TGTGCCTGGAGTACTGGGGGAGAGACCCAGTACTTC
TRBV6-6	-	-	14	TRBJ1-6	CASSFGGGNSPLHF	TGTGCCAGCAGTTTTGGTGGCGGGAATTCACCCCTCCACTTT
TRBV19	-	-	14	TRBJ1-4	CASAHSGHNEKLFF	TGTGCCAGTGCCCATAGCGGACACAATGAAAAACTGTTTTTT
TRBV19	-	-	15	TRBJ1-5	CASSIVRVTNQPQHF	TGTGCCAGTAGTATAGTCAGGGTCACTAATCAGCCCCAGCATTTT
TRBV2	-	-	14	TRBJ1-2	CASSGPLYTYGYTF	TGTGCCAGCAGTGGGCCGCTTTACACCTATGGCTACACCTTC
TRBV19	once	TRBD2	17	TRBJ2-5	CASSIGSGTAYQETQYF	TGTGCCAGTAGTATCGGTAGCGGGACCGCTTACCAAGAGACCCAGTACTTC
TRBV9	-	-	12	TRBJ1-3	CASSAIQGPIYF	TGTGCCAGCAGCGCCATACAGGGTCCCATATATTTT
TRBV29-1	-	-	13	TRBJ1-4	CSVAGNRNEKLFF	TGCAGCGTTGCCGGGAACAGAAATGAAAAACTGTTTTTT
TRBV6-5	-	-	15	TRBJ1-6	CASSYGGTYNSPLHF	TGTGCCAGCAGTTATGGGGGAACCTATAATTCACCCCTCCACTTT
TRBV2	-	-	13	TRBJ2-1	CASTRQGYNEQFF	TGTGCCAGCACGCGGCAGGGATACAATGAGCAGTTCTTC
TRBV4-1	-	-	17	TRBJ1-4	CASSQVFQTATNEKLFF	TGCGCCAGCAGCCAAGTCTTCCAGACAGCAACTAATGAAAAACTGTTTTTT
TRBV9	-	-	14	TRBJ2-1	CTSSAPARYNEQFF	TGTACCAGCAGCGCCCCAGCGAGGTACAATGAGCAGTTCTTC
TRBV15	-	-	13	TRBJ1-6	CATSRARDSPLHF	TGTGCCACCAGCAGAGCCAGAGACTCACCCCTCCACTTT
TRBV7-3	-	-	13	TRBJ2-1	CASSSDFYNEQFF	TGTGCCAGCAGCTCCGACTTTTACAATGAGCAGTTCTTC
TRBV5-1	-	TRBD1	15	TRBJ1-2	CASSLGQGRNYGYTF	TGCGCCAGCAGCCTTGGACAGGGAAGGAACTATGGCTACACCTTC
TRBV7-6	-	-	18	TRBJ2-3	CASSFTNSYREFTDTQYF	TGTGCCAGCAGTTTTACCAACTCCTACAGGGAGTTCACAGATACGCAGTATTTT
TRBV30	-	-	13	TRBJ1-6	CAWRRDYNSPLHF	TGTGCCTGGAGGAGGGACTATAATTCACCCCTCCACTTT
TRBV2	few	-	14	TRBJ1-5	CASRRDGSNQPQHF	TGTGCCAGCAGGAGAGACGGTAGCAATCAGCCCCAGCATTTT
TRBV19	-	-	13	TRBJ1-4	CASMAQTNEKLFF	TGTGCCAGTATGGCACAAACTAATGAAAAACTGTTTTTT
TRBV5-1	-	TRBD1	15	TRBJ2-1	CASSLGQGAYNEQFF	TGCGCCAGCAGCTTGGGTCAGGGGGCCTACAATGAGCAGTTCTTC
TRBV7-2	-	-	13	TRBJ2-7	CASSLGRDYEQYF	TGTGCCAGCAGCTTAGGCAGGGACTACGAGCAGTACTTC
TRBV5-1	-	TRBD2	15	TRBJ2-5	CASRILAGGRETQYF	TGCGCCAGCAGGATACTAGCGGGGGGGAGAGAGACCCAGTACTTC
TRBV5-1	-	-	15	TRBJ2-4	CASSLGPGAQNIQYF	TGCGCCAGCAGCTTGGGTCCAGGGGCCCAAAACATTCAGTACTTC
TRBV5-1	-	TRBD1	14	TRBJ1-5	CASSPGQGNQPQHF	TGCGCCAGCAGCCCGGGACAGGGCAATCAGCCCCAGCATTTT
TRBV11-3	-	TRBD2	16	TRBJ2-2	CASSLGLAGGAGELFF	TGTGCCAGCAGCTTAGGACTAGCGGGGGGTGCCGGGGAGCTGTTTTTT
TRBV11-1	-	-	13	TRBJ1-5	CASSPGLRQPQHF	TGTGCCAGCAGCCCGGGCCTTCGACAGCCCCAGCATTTT
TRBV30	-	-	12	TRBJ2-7	CAWSVVGHEQYF	TGTGCCTGGAGTGTAGTGGGTCACGAGCAGTACTTC
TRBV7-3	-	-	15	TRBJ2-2	CASSLTPANTGELFF	TGTGCCAGCAGCTTAACGCCGGCCAACACCGGGGAGCTGTTTTTT
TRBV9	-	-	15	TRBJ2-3	CASSALGGGPVTQYF	TGTGCCAGCAGCGCCCTAGGGGGGGGGCCAGTTACGCAGTATTTT
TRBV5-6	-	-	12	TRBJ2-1	CASSLTGIEQFF	TGTGCCAGCAGCTTAACAGGGATTGAGCAGTTCTTC
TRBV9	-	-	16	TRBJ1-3	CASSPDPTPSGNTIYF	TGTGCCAGCAGCCCAGACCCAACACCCTCTGGAAACACCATATATTTT
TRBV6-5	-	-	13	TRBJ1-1	CASSPGQPRAAFF	TGTGCCAGCAGTCCGGGACAACCCAGGGCGGCTTTCTTT
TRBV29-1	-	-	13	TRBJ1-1	CSVVRRLTTEAFF	TGCAGCGTTGTTCGTCGACTGACCACTGAAGCTTTCTTT
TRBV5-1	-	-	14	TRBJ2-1	CASSLFPAFGEQFF	TGCGCCAGCAGCTTGTTTCCGGCATTTGGTGAGCAGTTCTTC
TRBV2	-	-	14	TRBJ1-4	CASSPGVGNEKLFF	TGTGCCAGCAGCCCAGGGGTCGGGAATGAAAAACTGTTTTTT
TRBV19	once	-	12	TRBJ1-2	CASRTQTEGYTF	TGTGCCAGTAGAACTCAAACAGAAGGCTACACCTTC
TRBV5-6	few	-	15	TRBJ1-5	CASSAATGKRQPQHF	TGTGCCAGCAGCGCCGCCACAGGGAAGCGTCAGCCCCAGCATTTT
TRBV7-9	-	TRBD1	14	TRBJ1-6	CASSSQGVGSPLHF	TGTGCCAGCAGCTCGCAGGGGGTGGGTTCACCCCTCCACTTT
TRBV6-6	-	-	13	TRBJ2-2	CASSDRSAGELFF	TGTGCCAGCAGCGACAGGTCAGCCGGGGAGCTGTTTTTT
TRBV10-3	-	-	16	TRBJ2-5	CAISEDGRGRGETQYF	TGTGCCATCAGTGAGGATGGGAGAGGGCGTGGAGAGACCCAGTACTTC
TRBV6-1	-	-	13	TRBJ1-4	CASTPTTNEKLFF	TGTGCCAGCACCCCTACAACTAATGAAAAACTGTTTTTT
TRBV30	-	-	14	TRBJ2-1	CAWWTRHSYNEQFF	TGTGCCTGGTGGACGAGGCATTCCTACAATGAGCAGTTCTTC
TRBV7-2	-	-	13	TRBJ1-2	CASSETAGYGYTF	TGTGCCAGCAGCGAAACGGCGGGCTATGGCTACACCTTC
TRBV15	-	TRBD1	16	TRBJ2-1	CATSLGTVVSYNEQFF	TGTGCCACCAGCCTAGGGACAGTCGTATCCTACAATGAGCAGTTCTTC
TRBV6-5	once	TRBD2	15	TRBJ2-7	CASSVAWGGIYEQYF	TGTGCCAGCAGTGTCGCCTGGGGGGGGATTTACGAGCAGTACTTC
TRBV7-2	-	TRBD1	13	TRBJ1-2	CASSFDRVGGYTF	TGTGCCAGCAGCTTCGACAGGGTAGGCGGCTACACCTTC
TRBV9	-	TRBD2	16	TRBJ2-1	CASSARTSGGANEQFF	TGTGCCAGCAGCGCACGAACTAGCGGGGGGGCAAATGAGCAGTTCTTC
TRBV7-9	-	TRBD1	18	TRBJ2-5	CASSPRLDKTGAQETQYF	TGTGCCAGCAGCCCCAGGTTAGACAAGACAGGGGCACAAGAGACCCAGTACTTC
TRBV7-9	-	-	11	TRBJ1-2	CASSLQDGYTF	TGTGCCAGCAGCTTACAAGATGGCTACACCTTC
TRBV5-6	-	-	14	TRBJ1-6	CASSLTGYNSPLHF	TGTGCCAGCAGCTTGACAGGCTATAATTCACCCCTCCACTTT
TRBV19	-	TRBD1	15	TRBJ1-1	CASSNQGVPNTEAFF	TGTGCCAGTAGTAATCAGGGGGTACCGAACACTGAAGCTTTCTTT